Listed here are 26 T cell receptor beta chains from one sample, sequenced in a study of response to subunit inactivated influenza vaccine. TCRdb reanalysed the RT-PCR reads using MiXCR and keeps one entry per CDR3 protein. The data hold about 480,000 distinct CDR3 sequences, with roughly 25% observed a single time. This material consisted of CD4+ T cells sorted from PBMCs, taken roughly 5 days after vaccination. These receptors were obtained from a man aged 45 to 65 who received an inactivated influenza vaccine.

The rearrangement links TRBV6-2 or TRBV6-3 to TRBJ2-5; 7 nucleotides line up with TRBD2. With V trimmed by 7 bases and J by 7 bases, 12 bases remained unmatched. CDR1 and CDR2 (germline): MNHEY, SVGEGT. CDR3 length: 14 residues. CDR3 in amino acids: CASTNGGGLGTQYF. In DNA form, the CDR3 reads TGTGCCAGCACCAACGGCGGGGGTTTAGGGACCCAGTACTTC.

The chain combines TRBV4-3 with TRBJ2-1; no clear D. Germline V CDR1 and CDR2: LGHNA, YSLEER. Trimming removed 0 bases at V and 7 bases at J, with 7 bases between. This CDR3 spans 13 amino acids. The CDR3 nucleotides read TGCGCCAGCAGCCAAGATGTGTGGAATGAGCAGTTCTTC. Amino acids: CASSQDVWNEQFF.

The chain employs TRBV9 and TRBJ2-1; D gene uncertain. Trimming shortened V by 0 bases and J by 0 bases, and 10 bases separated the two germline ends. The CDR3 extends over 16 amino acids. The germline V gene encodes CDR1 SGDLS and CDR2 YYNGEE. CDR3 sequence reads: CASSVEGARSYNEQFF. DNA for the CDR3: TGTGCCAGCAGCGTAGAAGGAGCCCGCTCCTACAATGAGCAGTTCTTC. Variable domain in full (rest from reference TRBV9 and TRBJ2-1): DSGVTQTPKHLITATGQRVTLRCSPRSGDLSVYWYQQSLDQGLQFLIQYYNGEERAKGNILERFSAQQFPDLHSELNLSSLELGDSALYFCASSVEGARSYNEQFFGPGTRLTVL.

This clonotype was picked up a small number of times. In DNA form, the CDR3 reads TGCAGCGCCGGACCCGGACAGTCGAACACCGGGGAGCTGTTTTTT. Translation: CSAGPGQSNTGELFF. V is TRBV29-1 and J is TRBJ2-2; TRBD1 might be the D (6 bases). Trimming took 7 bases from V and 0 from J, leaving 15 bases between them. Germline assignment: CDR1 SQVTM and CDR2 ANQGSEA. The CDR3 runs 15 residues.

The chain is built from TRBV20-1 and TRBJ2-7; the match to TRBD1 covers 7 bases. Germline V gene data show CDR1 as DFQATT and CDR2 as SNEGSKA (reference sequence). V lost 4 bases to trimming and J lost 4 bases; unmatched junction nucleotides: 7. The CDR3 consists of 13 residues. The CDR3 DNA reads as TGCAGTGCTAACAGGGGCCAAAGATACGAGCAGTACTTC. It specifies CSANRGQRYEQYF.

The gene calls are TRBV11-3 and TRBJ2-3; 8 positions match TRBD1. The CDR3 has 15 residues. Germline V gene data show CDR1 as SGHNT and CDR2 as YENEEA. Unmatched junction bases numbered 0, after V lost 0 bases and J lost 1 base. The CDR3 DNA follows: TGTGCCAGCAGCTTAGAGGGACAGGGCACAGATACGCAGTATTTT. Its translation is CASSLEGQGTDTQYF.

This clonotype was recorded a few times. The J gene is TRBJ2-7, the V gene TRBV4-3; D unresolved. The CDR3 spans 15 residues. V was trimmed by 0 bases and J by 3 bases, leaving 12 bases between them. CDR1 is LGHNA and CDR2 is YSLEER in the germline V gene. The CDR3, as DNA: TGCGCCAGCAGCCAAGATCGGTTTGCCATCTACGAGCAGTACTTC. The encoded protein is CASSQDRFAIYEQYF.

Of note for this clonotype: At one of its ends the junction is not consistent with the germline gene, which may arise from a read error. The DNA of the CDR3 is TGCGCCAGCAGCTTAACCACCGGGACAAATCAGGGTGGCGCCCACACACGCATCTTC. It encodes CASSLTTGTNQGGAHTRIF. This chain uses TRBV5-1 with TRBJ2-7; the D gene is possibly TRBD1 (6 bases). In germline, CDR1 is SGHRS, CDR2 YFSETQ. This CDR3 is 19 amino acids long.

The chain uses TRBV12-3 or TRBV12-4 and TRBJ1-2, with D unclear. Trimming removed 4 bases from V and 5 bases from J, with 14 bases in between. The CDR3 is 14 residues long. This CDR3 reads CASSSKIIGYGYTF. DNA of the CDR3: TGTGCCAGCAGTTCGAAAATTATTGGGTATGGCTACACCTTC.

This sequence joins TRBV12-3 or TRBV12-4 and TRBJ1-5, with TRBD1 identical over 9 bases. With 5 bases clipped from V and 3 bases from J, the junction kept 8 bases outside the gene matches. The CDR3 spans 16 residues. As DNA, the CDR3 is TGTGCCAGCAGTCCCTCGACAGGGGGTAACAATCAGCCCCAGCATTTT. Its protein product is CASSPSTGGNNQPQHF.

This clonotype turned up a few times. V gene TRBV10-3 combines with J gene TRBJ2-7; possibly TRBD2 for D (5 bases). The V end was cut by 11 bases, the J end by 2 bases, with 13 bases between. CDR3 length: 12 amino acids. The germline V gene has CDR1 ENHRY and CDR2 SYGVKD. The CDR3 spells CAVSGSTYEQYF. CDR3 nucleotide sequence: TGTGCCGTCTCGGGGTCCACCTACGAGCAGTACTTC.

This chain connects TRBV19 to TRBJ1-1, with 8 bases that match TRBD1. CDR3 length equals 17 residues. In germline, CDR1 is LNHDA, CDR2 SQIVND (reference sequence). V trimming: 1 base; J trimming: 0 bases; junction bases outside the gene matches: 7. CDR3 sequence: CASSIVPRQGLNTEAFF. Here the CDR3 DNA reads TGTGCCAGTAGTATAGTCCCCCGACAGGGGCTGAACACTGAAGCTTTCTTT.

This clonotype was picked up many times. The CDR3 here is CASSRQTSGGAYEQFF. The CDR3 bases are TGCGCCAGCAGTCGCCAGACTAGCGGGGGGGCTTATGAGCAGTTCTTC. The chain recombines TRBV5-1 with TRBJ2-1, with 14 bases aligning to TRBD2. The J segment lost 8 bases and the V segment lost 5 bases, leaving 9 bases of the junction unmatched. Germline V gene lookup returns CDR1 SGHRS and CDR2 YFSETQ. CDR3 size: 16 residues.

Notes on this clonotype: This may arise from a read error, as a much more abundant clone is one base away. The chain has TRBV20-1 and TRBJ1-1; D not certain. Germline lookup yields CDR1 DFQATT and CDR2 SNEGSKA (reference sequence). The CDR3 runs 13 residues. Trimming removed 1 base at V and 0 bases at J, with 6 bases between. In nucleotides, the CDR3 is TGCAGTGCTAGAGGGAGTGTGAACACTGAAGCTTTCTTT. It codes for CSARGSVNTEAFF.

This clonotype was found many times. The V call is TRBV28, the J call TRBJ2-7; tentatively, D is TRBD1 (6 bases). Looked up from germline, CDR1 is MDHEN and CDR2 is SYDVKM. V lost 4 bases to trimming and J lost 5 bases, with 12 bases between them. The CDR3 covers 13 residues. The CDR3 nucleotides read TGTGCCAGCAGTTCAAACAGGGTCCACGAGCAGTACTTC. This gives the protein CASSSNRVHEQYF. The full variable domain, completed using reference TRBV28 and TRBJ2-7, is DVKVTQSSRYLVKRTGEKVFLECVQDMDHENMFWYRQDPGLGLRLIYFSYDVKMKEKGDIPEGYSVSREKKERFSLILESASTNQTSMYLCASSSNRVHEQYFGPGTRLTVT.

The chain employs TRBV28 and TRBJ2-7; TRBD1 is a possible D gene (6 bases). Looked up from germline, CDR1 is MDHEN and CDR2 is SYDVKM. The CDR3 loop spans 12 amino acids. V lost 5 bases and J 4 bases, leaving 9 bases between the germline ends. CDR3 region: CASSTGLYEQYF. As DNA, the CDR3 is TGTGCCAGCAGTACAGGGTTATACGAGCAGTACTTC.

CDR3: CSVEDLQREGQETQYF. The CDR3 DNA is TGCAGCGTTGAAGATCTGCAGCGGGAGGGTCAGGAGACCCAGTACTTC. V is TRBV29-1 and J is TRBJ2-5; 10 positions match TRBD2. CDR1 and CDR2 from the germline V gene are SQVTM and ANQGSEA. The CDR3 is 16 residues long. The ends lost 0 bases at V and 5 bases at J; junction bases unmatched: 9.

The table lists this clonotype with a few counts. V usage is TRBV28 and J usage is TRBJ2-5, with 7 bases lining up with TRBD2. The CDR3 runs 13 residues. Per germline, CDR1 MDHEN and CDR2 SYDVKM. Losses at the gene ends were 5 bases for V and 2 bases for J; bases not matched to a gene: 2. The chain's CDR3 is CASSRGGQETQYF. For the CDR3, the DNA is TGTGCCAGCAGTCGCGGGGGACAAGAGACCCAGTACTTC.

The chain has TRBV9 and TRBJ2-7; 7 nucleotides agree with TRBD2. Germline V lookup: CDR1 SGDLS, CDR2 YYNGEE. The junction had 9 bases not matched to a gene; V was cut back by 0 bases and J by 0 bases. The length of the CDR3 is 17 residues. CDR3 sequence (DNA): TGTGCCAGCAGCGTAGGGGGCGTCGGCGGGGGCTCCTACGAGCAGTACTTC. It codes for CASSVGGVGGGSYEQYF.

The chain uses TRBV12-3 or TRBV12-4 and TRBJ1-1, with D unclear. Trimming pared 3 bases from V and 1 base from J, leaving 12 bases between. The CDR3 is 15 amino acids. CDR3 sequence: CASSLLQATNTEAFF. CDR3 nucleotides: TGTGCCAGCAGTTTGTTGCAGGCGACGAACACTGAAGCTTTCTTT.

This clonotype was counted between two and nine times. The CDR3 coding sequence is TGTGCCAGCAGCTTCGGCAGGGGGGATTCACCCCTCCACTTT. Translated, it gives CASSFGRGDSPLHF. This chain links TRBV7-3 with TRBJ1-6, with 7 bases fitting TRBD1. Germline V gene data show CDR1 as SGHTA and CDR2 as FQGTGA. Germline trimming cut 3 bases from V and 8 bases from J; bases unmatched to any gene: 4. CDR3 length: 14 residues.

The V call is TRBV28, the J call TRBJ2-7; 9 bases agree with TRBD2. V trimming: 2 bases; J trimming: 7 bases; junction bases outside the gene matches: 6. The germline gives CDR1 MDHEN, CDR2 SYDVKM. This CDR3 contains 14 residues. The CDR3 spells CASSLVAGVEEQYF. The CDR3 DNA follows: TGTGCCAGCAGTTTAGTAGCGGGAGTCGAGGAGCAGTACTTC.

This clonotype appeared a few times. The V call is TRBV7-2, the J call TRBJ2-4; 8 bases fit TRBD1. Trimming at V came to 5 bases and at J to 6 bases, leaving 6 bases not matched to a gene. Germline V lookup: CDR1 SGHTA, CDR2 FQGNSA. The CDR3 contains 14 residues. CDR3: CASSRMTGVNIQYF. In nucleotides, the CDR3 is TGTGCCAGCAGCAGAATGACAGGGGTAAACATTCAGTACTTC.

The V and J genes are TRBV18 and TRBJ2-1; no clear D gene. The CDR3 runs 14 residues. Per the germline V gene, CDR1 is KGHSH and CDR2 is LQKENI. Deletions cut 1 base from V and 5 bases from J, with 9 bases between. The CDR3 reads CASSPQAQDNEQFF. The DNA for the CDR3 is TGTGCCAGCTCACCACAGGCCCAGGACAATGAGCAGTTCTTC.

This clonotype was seen more than once but under ten times. The rearrangement links TRBV7-9 to TRBJ2-7; 7 nucleotides line up with TRBD1. Germline trimming cut 6 bases from V and 3 bases from J; bases unmatched to any gene: 2. CDR1 is SEHNR, CDR2 FQNEAQ, per germline (reference sequence). The CDR3 length is 12 residues. The CDR3 spells CASRQGDYEQYF. CDR3 DNA sequence: TGTGCCAGCAGGCAGGGGGACTACGAGCAGTACTTC.

This clonotype was detected only a few times. V and J are TRBV12-3 or TRBV12-4 and TRBJ1-4, with TRBD1 matching over 8 bases. V lost 7 bases to trimming and J lost 0 bases; unmatched junction nucleotides: 19. The CDR3 runs to 20 residues. For the CDR3, the DNA is TGTGCCAGCACCGCCCAGGGCAGGGGGCTTATACTAGCAACTAATGAAAAACTGTTTTTT. Encoded protein: CASTAQGRGLILATNEKLFF.